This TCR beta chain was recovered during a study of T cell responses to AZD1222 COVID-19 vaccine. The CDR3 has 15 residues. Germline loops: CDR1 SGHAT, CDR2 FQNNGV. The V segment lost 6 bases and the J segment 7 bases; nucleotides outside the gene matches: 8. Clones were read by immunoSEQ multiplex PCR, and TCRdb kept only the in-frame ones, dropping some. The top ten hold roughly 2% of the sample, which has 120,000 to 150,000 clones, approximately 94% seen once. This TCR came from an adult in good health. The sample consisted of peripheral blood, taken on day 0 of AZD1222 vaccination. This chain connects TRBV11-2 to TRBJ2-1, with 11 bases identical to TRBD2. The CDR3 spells CASRIAGGPANEQFF. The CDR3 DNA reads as TGTGCCAGCAGGATAGCGGGGGGGCCAGCAAATGAGCAGTTCTTC.